The 26 T cell receptor beta chains below were found in one sample sequenced in a study of blood T cell repertoires in COVID-19. Measured with immunoSEQ multiplex PCR; TCRdb has only the in-frame clones, and not every one. Of over 140,000 clones in the sample, roughly 79% were seen once. Source material: PBMCs or T cells enriched from blood (not recorded which). These receptors were taken from a woman between 45 and 65 years old who had recovered from COVID-19.

The chain joins TRBV28 to TRBJ1-1; D is perhaps TRBD1 (5 bases). Germline V gene data show CDR1 as MDHEN and CDR2 as SYDVKM. V dropped 10 bases and J dropped 1 base, with 13 bases sitting between them. The CDR3 totals 13 residues. CDR3 sequence: CATSQGENTEAFF. For the CDR3, the DNA is TGTGCCACCTCCCAGGGTGAGAACACTGAAGCTTTCTTT.

The chain uses TRBV23-1 and TRBJ1-6; maybe TRBD1 (6 bases). TRBV23-1 carries the ORF label, with uncertain function. The CDR3 consists of 16 residues. V gave up 3 bases and J gave up 14 bases, with 23 bases separating them. The CDR3 is CASSHRNIYQGWALHF. The CDR3 nucleotides are TGCGCCAGCAGTCATCGTAATATTTATCAGGGGTGGGCCCTCCACTTT.

This clone was seen only once. Written as DNA, the CDR3 is TGTGCCAGCACCTCGGGACAGACCGGGGAGCTGTTTTTT. Translated: CASTSGQTGELFF. The V call is TRBV25-1, the J call TRBJ2-2, with TRBD1 matching 7 bases. J was trimmed by 5 bases and V by 7 bases; bases with no gene match: 4. The CDR3 spans 13 residues. Germline CDR1 and CDR2: MGHDK and SYGVNS.

The chain uses TRBV3-1 (or the pseudogene TRBV3-2) and TRBJ2-1; 11 bases fit TRBD2. V trimming: 4 bases; J trimming: 15 bases; junction bases outside the gene matches: 20. There are 17 residues in the CDR3. In germline, CDR1 is LGHDT, CDR2 YNNKEL (reference sequence). DNA for the CDR3: TGTGCCAGCAGCCCAAGGACGACTAGCGGGGAGGGGTACGCATGGTTCTTC. Translating gives CASSPRTTSGEGYAWFF.

This chain links TRBV19 with TRBJ2-5, with D possibly being TRBD2 (6 bases). This CDR3 region has 13 residues. V lost 7 bases to trimming and J lost 1 base, with 10 bases between them. CDR1 and CDR2 from the germline V gene are LNHDA and SQIVND (reference sequence). Here the CDR3 reads CASNSGSQETQYF. The CDR3 region has the DNA TGTGCCAGTAATTCCGGGAGCCAAGAGACCCAGTACTTC.

J is TRBJ1-2 and V is TRBV11-2; D gene ambiguous. Germline CDR1 SGHAT, CDR2 FQNNGV. This CDR3 has 13 amino acids. V lost 3 bases to trimming and J lost 6 bases, with 11 bases between them. The CDR3 DNA reads TGTGCCAGCAGCTTCGAGCCCCCGCATGGCTACACCTTC. Residues: CASSFEPPHGYTF.

This chain links TRBV7-3 with TRBJ2-1; TRBD2 agrees at 8 bases. After removal of 0 bases from V and 6 bases from J, the junction contained 7 bases not matched to a gene. CDR1 SGHTA and CDR2 FQGTGA come from the germline V gene. The CDR3 has 16 amino acids. The CDR3 DNA is TGTGCCAGCAGCTTAACGCTGGCTAGCGGGCCCAATGAGCAGTTCTTC. Amino acids: CASSLTLASGPNEQFF.

V gene TRBV5-6 combines with J gene TRBJ1-4; unclear D gene. V was clipped by 1 base and J by 5 bases, with 6 bases between them. The CDR3 is made up of 13 amino acids. Germline loops: CDR1 SGHDT, CDR2 YYEEEE. The CDR3 sequence: CASSLWQNEKLFF. CDR3 nucleotides: TGTGCCAGCAGCTTGTGGCAGAATGAAAAACTGTTTTTT.

J is TRBJ1-5 and V is TRBV27; a possible D gene is TRBD1 (5 bases). The CDR3 spans 15 residues. The germline V and J ends were trimmed by 3 bases and 5 bases, with 14 bases remaining between them. CDR1 is MNHEY and CDR2 is SMNVEV in the germline V gene (reference sequence). CDR3 nucleotide sequence: TGTGCCAGCAGTTTCCAGCGGGACGGCGATCAGCCCCAGCATTTT. Its translation: CASSFQRDGDQPQHF.

This chain joins TRBV18 and TRBJ2-7; TRBD2 aligns across 15 bases. From germline, CDR1 is KGHSH and CDR2 LQKENI. The trim removed 8 bases at V and 0 bases at J, leaving 8 bases unmatched. The CDR3 is 17 residues long. In DNA form, the CDR3 reads TGTGCCAGCCGTCCCGGGACTAGCGGGAGGTTCTCCTACGAGCAGTACTTC. Amino acids: CASRPGTSGRFSYEQYF.

In its sample, this clone was seen once. The chain combines TRBV9 with TRBJ1-2, with TRBD1 identical over 9 bases. The CDR3 is 14 amino acids. Germline-derived CDR1 and CDR2 are SGDLS and YYNGEE. V lost 4 bases and J lost 2; bases outside the gene matches: 3. The CDR3 coding sequence is TGTGCCAGCAGCTCAGACAGGGGGAACTATGGCTACACCTTC. Translation: CASSSDRGNYGYTF.

The rearrangement joins TRBV5-1 to TRBJ2-2; 7 nucleotides match TRBD1. Trimming took 5 bases from V and 5 from J; bases not matched to a gene: 3. Germline V gene data show CDR1 as SGHRS and CDR2 as YFSETQ. The CDR3 contains 13 residues. The CDR3 spells CASRQGYTGELFF. The CDR3 DNA follows: TGCGCCAGCAGACAGGGGTATACCGGGGAGCTGTTTTTT.

This clone has a single count. The chain recombines TRBV10-1 with TRBJ1-1, with TRBD1 identical over 9 bases. CDR3 length equals 13 residues. Germline V CDR1 and CDR2: WNHNN, SYGVQD (reference sequence). The J segment lost 4 bases and the V segment lost 7 bases, leaving 4 bases of the junction unmatched. The CDR3 here is CASTRDRATEAFF. The DNA for the CDR3 is TGCGCCAGCACTCGGGACAGGGCCACTGAAGCTTTCTTT.

This clone has a single count. The chain is built from TRBV7-3 and TRBJ2-1; TRBD2 aligns across 8 bases. With 3 bases clipped from V and 10 bases from J, the junction kept 11 bases outside the gene matches. The CDR3 is 15 amino acids. Germline assignment: CDR1 SGHTA and CDR2 FQGTGA. The CDR3 DNA reads TGTGCCAGCAGCTTGATTAGCGGGGTGGAACAGGAGCAGTTCTTC. Translated: CASSLISGVEQEQFF.

The chain links TRBV5-6 to TRBJ2-3; D is unclear. V gave up 0 bases and J gave up 1 base, with 9 bases separating them. The CDR3 runs to 15 residues. Per germline, CDR1 SGHDT and CDR2 YYEEEE. The CDR3 spells CASSLDPTGTDTQYF. DNA for the CDR3: TGTGCCAGCAGCTTGGACCCTACTGGCACAGATACGCAGTATTTT. The full variable domain, its missing parts supplied by reference TRBV5-6 and TRBJ2-3, is DAGVTQSPTHLIKTRGQQVTLRCSPKSGHDTVSWYQQALGQGPQFIFQYYEEEERQRGNFPDRFSGHQFPNYSSELNVNALLLGDSALYLCASSLDPTGTDTQYFGPGTRLTVL.

Notes on this clone: The sample carries other DNA sequences with the same CDR3. The gene calls are TRBV9 and TRBJ1-5; D remains ambiguous. Trimming left V 0 bases short and J 0 bases short, with 4 bases between. This CDR3 comprises 14 residues. CDR1 and CDR2 from the germline V gene are SGDLS and YYNGEE. DNA of the CDR3: TGTGCCAGCAGCGTAGCCGGTAGCAATCAGCCCCAGCATTTT. The encoded protein is CASSVAGSNQPQHF.

This rearrangement joins TRBV7-3 to TRBJ2-3; 9 bases line up with TRBD1. The CDR3 is 16 residues long. V shed 2 bases, J shed 4 bases, and the junction held 7 bases outside the gene matches. The germline gives CDR1 SGHTA, CDR2 FQGTGA. The CDR3 reads CASSLRPGQGPDTQYF. The CDR3 nucleotides read TGTGCCAGCAGCTTACGCCCGGGACAGGGTCCAGATACGCAGTATTTT.

The gene calls are TRBV11-3 and TRBJ1-3; D uncertain. The germline V gene has CDR1 SGHNT and CDR2 YENEEA. V was pared by 1 base and J by 0 bases, with 7 bases between. The CDR3 length is 15 residues. CDR3 sequence (DNA): TGTGCCAGCAGCTTAGGCGATAACTCTGGAAACACCATATATTTT. Protein sequence: CASSLGDNSGNTIYF. Complete variable domain (other parts from reference TRBV11-3 and TRBJ1-3): EAGVVQSPRYKIIEKKQPVAFWCNPISGHNTLYWYLQNLGQGPELLIRYENEEAVDDSQLPKDRFSAERLKGVDSTLKIQPAELGDSAVYLCASSLGDNSGNTIYFGEGSWLTVV.

This clone showed up just a few times. The rearrangement links TRBV30 to TRBJ2-2, with 9 bases that match TRBD2. Trimming removed 4 bases from V and 6 bases from J; junction bases left unmatched: 12. CDR3 size: 16 residues. Germline V gene lookup returns CDR1 GTSNPN and CDR2 SVGIG (reference sequence). The CDR3 DNA sequence: TGTGCCTGGAAGACTAGCGGTAACTTAAGGGCCGGGGAGCTGTTTTTT. Translation gives CAWKTSGNLRAGELFF.

The rearrangement joins TRBV19 to TRBJ2-1; D uncertain. Germline-derived CDR1 and CDR2 are LNHDA and SQIVND (reference sequence). The CDR3 runs to 12 residues. Trimming shortened V by 2 bases and J by 8 bases, and 7 bases separated the two germline ends. The DNA for the CDR3 is TGTGCCAGTAGTATAATGGCAGATGAGCAGTTCTTC. Protein: CASSIMADEQFF.

The gene calls are TRBV9 and TRBJ1-1, with D hard to call. The CDR3 has 15 residues. The ends were cut back, 0 bases at V and 4 bases at J, with 13 bases in the middle. Germline values: CDR1 SGDLS, CDR2 YYNGEE. The CDR3 sequence: CASSVDGKGGTEAFF. The CDR3 DNA reads TGTGCCAGCAGCGTAGACGGGAAGGGAGGCACTGAAGCTTTCTTT.

This clone occurred many times. The rearrangement joins TRBV7-8 to TRBJ1-1; 9 bases are shared with TRBD1. The CDR3 is 16 residues long. V was clipped by 8 bases and J by 5 bases; unmatched bases: 15. Per germline, CDR1 SGHVS and CDR2 FQNEAQ. DNA for the CDR3: TGTGCCAGCGCACGGCAGTGGGGACAGGGTTATACTGAAGCTTTCTTT. Its protein product is CASARQWGQGYTEAFF.

The chain employs TRBV19 and TRBJ1-1; D is unclear. The CDR3 has 17 residues. Looked up from germline, CDR1 is LNHDA and CDR2 is SQIVND (reference sequence). V lost 1 base to trimming and J lost 0 bases, with 15 bases between them. DNA for the CDR3: TGTGCCAGTAGTATAGTCTCCCAACAGACACTGAACACTGAAGCTTTCTTT. Residues: CASSIVSQQTLNTEAFF.

This clone was counted between two and nine times. V is TRBV18 and J is TRBJ2-1; D call uncertain. Germline CDR1 KGHSH, CDR2 LQKENI. Trimming took off 0 bases at V and 9 bases at J, with 12 bases between the two ends. This CDR3 contains 14 residues. The CDR3 here is CASSPPTRRGEQFF. CDR3 in DNA: TGTGCCAGCTCACCACCTACCCGACGCGGTGAGCAGTTCTTC.

V and J are TRBV29-1 and TRBJ2-7; no clear D gene. Germline values: CDR1 SQVTM, CDR2 ANQGSEA. The CDR3 has 13 residues. Trimming removed 0 bases at V and 0 bases at J, with 6 bases between. The CDR3 region has the DNA TGCAGCGTTGAAGATTTCGGCTCCTACGAGCAGTACTTC. Amino acids: CSVEDFGSYEQYF.

This clone appeared a few times. This chain connects TRBV3-1 (or the pseudogene TRBV3-2) to TRBJ1-4; 9 bases fit TRBD1. There are 13 residues in the CDR3. The ends lost 8 bases at V and 3 bases at J; junction bases unmatched: 1. Per germline, CDR1 LGHDT and CDR2 YNNKEL (reference sequence). The CDR3 bases are TGTGCCAGCCGGACAGGGGCTAATGAAAAACTGTTTTTT. It translates to CASRTGANEKLFF.